This T cell receptor (beta chain) was recorded in a study of cytomegalovirus exposure and HLA in healthy donors. CDR3 length: 13 residues. The germline CDR1 and CDR2 sequences are SGHKS and YYEKEE (reference sequence). The germline V and J ends were trimmed by 5 bases and 0 bases, with 8 bases remaining between them. With 60 Vbeta and 13 Jbeta primers, the PCR was carried out. TCRdb keeps only in-frame clones here, not all; method: immunoSEQ multiplex PCR. Of fewer than 40,000 clones in the sample, around 60% were seen once. Study results and caveats: Presence/absence analyses supposed approximately even sequencing depth among donors. Some highly shared sequence variants likely arose as a pipeline artifact. Immune exposure information comprised only CMV serostatus. According to an earlier analysis, most TCR beta V segments yielded productive rearrangements about 90% or about 30% of the time.

To note about this clone: Antigen specificity is unknown.

This TCR was sampled from a man between 45 and 60 years old in good health and CMV-seropositive. The chain has TRBV5-5 and TRBJ1-2; D gene unclear. The material sequenced was PBMCs. The CDR3 spells CASSPGTNYGYTF. The CDR3 DNA follows: TGTGCCAGCAGTCCCGGGACTAACTATGGCTACACCTTC.